This T cell receptor beta chain was captured in a study of CD8+CD57+ T cells in acquired aplastic anemia. Study-level background: Healthy donors had, on average, around 10 million reads for their CD4+ cells.

Genomic DNA was employed as the template in profiling TCR beta VDJ and CDR3. TCRdb re-called the reads with MiXCR, one entry per CDR3 protein. The sample has about 420,000 distinct CDR3 sequences, roughly 64% seen once. General study points: Sharing between patients and controls was observed for around 30 CD8+ CDR3 sequences.

This clonotype was picked up one time. No antigen is known for it. The clonotype comes from a human donor in good health, serving as a control. Sequences were obtained from sorted CD4+, CD8+, or CD8+CD57+ T cells (not recorded which) from PBMCs.

The CDR3 loop reads CASSTHRDAGYGYTF. The CDR3 nucleotides read TGTGCCAGCAGCACTCACAGGGATGCAGGGTATGGCTACACCTTC. The chain employs TRBV9 and TRBJ1-2; D might be TRBD1 (6 bases). Germline-derived CDR1 and CDR2 are SGDLS and YYNGEE. This CDR3 contains 15 residues. Trimming took 4 bases from V and 5 from J, leaving 18 bases between them.